One and the same sample provided the 14 T cell receptor beta chains below, sequenced in a study of blood T cell repertoires in COVID-19. Here immunoSEQ multiplex PCR was the method, and the copy in TCRdb shows in-frame clones only, minus some. The sample yields 150,000 or so clones, roughly 84% seen once. The sample consisted of peripheral blood. These receptors all come from a man aged 50-60 years with active or convalescent COVID-19.

This chain links TRBV19 with TRBJ1-1; D possibly corresponds to TRBD1 (5 bases). The CDR3 covers 13 residues. In germline, CDR1 is LNHDA, CDR2 SQIVND (reference sequence). V was cut by 6 bases and J by 1 base, with 9 bases left in between. CDR3 protein: CASRGGTNTEAFF. The CDR3 DNA follows: TGTGCCAGTAGGGGGGGGACGAACACTGAAGCTTTCTTT.

The chain combines TRBV2 with TRBJ2-7, with no clear D. Germline V gene sequence: CDR1 SNHLY, CDR2 FYNNEI. The CDR3 spans 12 residues. V dropped 2 bases and J dropped 7 bases, with 9 bases sitting between them. The CDR3: CASSEPLREQYF. The CDR3 DNA follows: TGTGCCAGCAGTGAACCCCTGCGGGAGCAGTACTTC.

The table lists this clone with a few counts. The chain recombines TRBV14 with TRBJ2-7; D perhaps matches TRBD1 (6 bases). Trimming took off 2 bases at V and 3 bases at J, with 8 bases between the two ends. Germline CDR1 is SGHDN and CDR2 is FVKESK. CDR3 length: 13 amino acids. CDR3: CASSQMTGYEQYF. The CDR3 DNA reads TGTGCCAGCAGCCAAATGACAGGCTACGAGCAGTACTTC. The full variable domain, rest sourced from reference TRBV14 and TRBJ2-7, is EAGVTQFPSHSVIEKGQTVTLRCDPISGHDNLYWYRRVMGKEIKFLLHFVKESKQDESGMPNNRFLAERTGGTYSTLKVQPAELEDSGVYFCASSQMTGYEQYFGPGTRLTVT.

Ten or more counts support this clone. The gene calls are TRBV29-1 and TRBJ2-2; D may be TRBD2 (5 bases). Germline CDR1 reads SQVTM; CDR2 reads ANQGSEA. Trimming pared 1 base from V and 5 bases from J, leaving 14 bases between. The CDR3 runs to 15 residues. The CDR3 region has the DNA TGCAGCGTTGAAGGTAACAGCGGCCTAACCGGGGAGCTGTTTTTT. Encoded protein: CSVEGNSGLTGELFF.

This rearrangement joins TRBV5-8 to TRBJ2-4; 8 nucleotides line up with TRBD1. The CDR3 contains 15 residues. The V gene's germline CDR1 is SGHTS and CDR2 YDEGEE. The V segment lost 4 bases and the J segment 0 bases; nucleotides outside the gene matches: 3. CDR3 protein: CASSQGQVAKNIQYF. The CDR3, as DNA: TGTGCCAGCAGCCAGGGACAGGTAGCCAAAAACATTCAGTACTTC.

The rearrangement uses TRBV6-5 and TRBJ1-4; D remains ambiguous. The CDR3 length is 16 residues. Germline V CDR1 and CDR2: MNHEY, SVGAGI. The germline V and J ends were trimmed by 4 bases and 4 bases, with 16 bases remaining between them. The CDR3 loop reads CASSSPAVTVNEKLFF. CDR3 DNA sequence: TGTGCCAGCAGTTCCCCCGCTGTAACTGTTAATGAAAAACTGTTTTTT.

There are a few counts of this clone. The chain uses TRBV6-5 and TRBJ1-4, with a possible D match to TRBD1 (5 bases). This CDR3 is built from 15 residues. Germline V gene lookup returns CDR1 MNHEY and CDR2 SVGAGI. With 5 bases removed from V and 0 bases from J, the gap between germline ends came to 10 bases. CDR3 in amino acids: CASSPTGATNEKLFF. The CDR3, as DNA: TGTGCCAGCAGTCCCACGGGGGCAACTAATGAAAAACTGTTTTTT.

The chain uses TRBV20-1 and TRBJ1-1, with D tentatively TRBD1 (6 bases). CDR3 length: 15 residues. V lost 3 bases and J 5 bases, leaving 19 bases between the germline ends. Germline-derived CDR1 and CDR2 are DFQATT and SNEGSKA (reference sequence). The CDR3 DNA follows: TGCAGTGCTAGTTGGCGGGCGGGGGCCGGAACTGAAGCTTTCTTT. Amino acids: CSASWRAGAGTEAFF.

The chain is built from TRBV29-1 and TRBJ1-2; perhaps TRBD1 as D (6 bases). CDR3 size: 13 residues. V lost 7 bases to trimming and J lost 4 bases, with 16 bases between them. The germline CDR1 and CDR2 sequences are SQVTM and ANQGSEA. The CDR3: CSAGPQGGYGYTF. CDR3 coding DNA: TGCAGCGCCGGTCCACAGGGCGGCTATGGCTACACCTTC.

This chain joins TRBV18 and TRBJ1-4; D gene uncertain. This CDR3 has 16 amino acids. Germline loops: CDR1 KGHSH, CDR2 LQKENI. V lost 3 bases and J 2 bases, leaving 13 bases between the germline ends. The CDR3 DNA is TGTGCCAGCTCACCGAAGATAAGCGTCACTAATGAAAAACTGTTTTTT. Amino acid sequence: CASSPKISVTNEKLFF.

The gene calls are TRBV4-3 and TRBJ1-3, with 7 bases aligning to TRBD1. This CDR3 is built from 15 residues. The germline gives CDR1 LGHNA, CDR2 YSLEER. Germline trimming cut 3 bases from V and 4 bases from J; bases unmatched to any gene: 6. CDR3 DNA sequence: TGCGCCAGCAGCCAGCAACCGGGACAGGGAAACACCATATATTTT. Translating gives CASSQQPGQGNTIYF.

This clone was recorded only once. V usage is TRBV19 and J usage is TRBJ2-2, with TRBD2 matching 11 bases. Germline CDR1 reads LNHDA; CDR2 reads SQIVND (reference sequence). The CDR3 runs to 17 residues. V lost 7 bases and J lost 5; bases outside the gene matches: 12. The CDR3 here is CASTPPLAGGLTGELFF. CDR3 DNA: TGTGCCAGTACCCCCCCCTTAGCGGGGGGGCTTACCGGGGAGCTGTTTTTT.

The V and J genes are TRBV7-2 and TRBJ2-1; D possibly corresponds to TRBD2 (5 bases). The CDR3 is 17 amino acids. Trimming took off 2 bases at V and 1 base at J, with 15 bases between the two ends. The V gene's germline CDR1 is SGHTA and CDR2 FQGNSA. The CDR3: CASSLRAILVSYNEQFF. The CDR3 nucleotides read TGTGCCAGCAGCTTACGTGCGATACTAGTTTCCTACAATGAGCAGTTCTTC.

This chain connects TRBV10-3 to TRBJ1-5; the D gene is possibly TRBD1 (5 bases). Germline V gene data show CDR1 as ENHRY and CDR2 as SYGVKD. The germline V and J ends were trimmed by 0 bases and 4 bases, with 10 bases remaining between them. The CDR3 is made up of 15 amino acids. The CDR3 DNA follows: TGTGCCATCAGTGAGTCTAGGGGCGCGAATCAGCCCCAGCATTTT. Its protein product is CAISESRGANQPQHF.